Each of the 12 T cell receptor beta chains below was sequenced from the same sample in a study of T cell responses to AZD1222 COVID-19 vaccine. Libraries were prepared by immunoSEQ multiplex PCR; TCRdb keeps only in-frame clonotypes and omits some of them. The sample holds roughly 130,000 clones, approximately 85% seen once. Sequencing was performed on peripheral blood, taken on day 0 of AZD1222 vaccination. The receptor source for this set is an adult in good health.

The CDR3 sequence: CASRYLQGLGNEQYF. CDR3 in DNA: TGCGCCAGCAGGTACCTTCAAGGACTAGGCAACGAGCAGTACTTC. The V and J genes are TRBV5-1 and TRBJ2-7; 7 positions agree with TRBD2. Trimming cost V 5 bases and J 5 bases; bases outside gene matches: 13. The germline CDR1 and CDR2 sequences are SGHRS and YFSETQ. The length of the CDR3 is 15 residues.

This rearrangement joins TRBV14 to TRBJ1-2; 9 nucleotides align to TRBD1. The trim removed 2 bases at V and 4 bases at J, leaving 5 bases unmatched. The CDR3 is 15 amino acids. Germline V lookup: CDR1 SGHDN, CDR2 FVKESK. For the CDR3, the DNA is TGTGCCAGCAGCCAACACAGGGGGCCAAGCTATGGCTACACCTTC. This translates into CASSQHRGPSYGYTF.

The V gene is TRBV7-9, the J gene TRBJ2-2; D is unresolved. V lost 1 base, J lost 4 bases, and 7 bases lay in between. Per the germline V gene, CDR1 is SEHNR and CDR2 is FQNEAQ (reference sequence). CDR3 length equals 14 residues. CDR3: CASSLGPATGELFF. The DNA for the CDR3 is TGTGCCAGCAGCTTAGGACCGGCCACCGGGGAGCTGTTTTTT.

The chain couples TRBV7-2 to TRBJ2-1, with unresolved D. The CDR3 sequence is 14 residues long. Trimming pared 4 bases from V and 7 bases from J, leaving 14 bases between. CDR1 is SGHTA, CDR2 FQGNSA, per germline. The CDR3 DNA follows: TGTGCCAGCAGCTCCGCTCGACCTCGAAATGAGCAGTTCTTC. This sequence encodes CASSSARPRNEQFF.

This rearrangement joins TRBV19 to TRBJ2-6; possibly TRBD1 for D (5 bases). The ends were cut back, 5 bases at V and 11 bases at J, with 13 bases in the middle. The length of the CDR3 is 13 residues. Germline V gives CDR1 LNHDA, CDR2 SQIVND (reference sequence). CDR3 in DNA: TGTGCCAGTAGTGATACAGGATCTGACGTCCTGACTTTC. This translates into CASSDTGSDVLTF.

The V call is TRBV11-2, the J call TRBJ1-6; TRBD1 matches at 8 bases. Per germline, CDR1 SGHAT and CDR2 FQNNGV. V lost 4 bases and J lost 11; bases outside the gene matches: 4. The CDR3 is 13 amino acids. CDR3 in amino acids: CASSSRTGPPLHF. CDR3 in DNA: TGTGCCAGCAGCTCCCGGACAGGGCCACCCCTCCACTTT.

The chain uses TRBV7-9 and TRBJ1-5; possible D gene TRBD1, 6 bases. Trimming cost V 5 bases and J 0 bases, with 14 bases left between them. The CDR3 consists of 16 residues. CDR1 is SEHNR, CDR2 FQNEAQ, per germline (reference sequence). In DNA, the CDR3 is TGTGCCAGCAGCCCTCAGGGGATGGCTAGCAATCAGCCCCAGCATTTT. This sequence encodes CASSPQGMASNQPQHF.

For this clone: The identical CDR3 is also encoded by other nucleotide sequences in the sample. The gene calls are TRBV24-1 and TRBJ1-1; no reliable D call. There are 13 residues in the CDR3. V lost 4 bases to trimming and J lost 1 base, with 6 bases between them. The V gene's germline CDR1 is KGHDR and CDR2 SFDVKD. The CDR3 reads CATSDRQNTEAFF. DNA of the CDR3: TGTGCCACCAGTGACAGACAGAACACTGAAGCTTTCTTT.

With regard to this clone: Other DNA sequences in this sample translate to the same CDR3. The chain couples TRBV4-3 to TRBJ1-5, with D unclear. Germline V gives CDR1 LGHNA, CDR2 YSLEER. The V and J ends lost 4 bases and 4 bases respectively, with 8 bases between them. The CDR3 has 13 residues. The CDR3 region is CASSLTDNQPQHF. The CDR3 DNA is TGCGCCAGCAGCCTCACCGATAATCAGCCCCAGCATTTT.

V usage is TRBV9 and J usage is TRBJ2-1, with TRBD2 matching 8 bases. This CDR3 is built from 15 residues. The trim removed 1 base at V and 1 base at J, leaving 1 base unmatched. CDR1 and CDR2 (germline): SGDLS, YYNGEE. In DNA, the CDR3 is TGTGCCAGCAGCGTAAGCGGGAGATCCTACAATGAGCAGTTCTTC. Its protein is CASSVSGRSYNEQFF.

The chain employs TRBV10-2 and TRBJ1-5, with a possible D match to TRBD1 (5 bases). The CDR3 contains 13 residues. Between the trimmed V and J ends, which lost 3 bases and 4 bases, there was a span of 7 bases. Germline CDR1 and CDR2: WSHSY and SAAADI. CDR3 region: CASSEAGNQPQHF. The CDR3 nucleotides are TGCGCCAGCAGTGAAGCAGGGAATCAGCCCCAGCATTTT.

The chain is built from TRBV27 and TRBJ1-2; a weak D match, TRBD1 (5 bases). The germline V gene has CDR1 MNHEY and CDR2 SMNVEV (reference sequence). This CDR3 is built from 15 residues. The ends were cut back, 6 bases at V and 3 bases at J, with 17 bases in the middle. CDR3 region: CASRAWDGLHYGYTF. The CDR3 DNA sequence: TGTGCCAGCAGGGCTTGGGACGGACTCCACTATGGCTACACCTTC.